This TCR beta chain was found in a study of cytomegalovirus exposure and HLA in healthy donors. This clone was detected a few times. As yet, its antigen is unknown. Study results and limitations: Presence/absence analyses assumed roughly uniform sequencing depth across donors.

60 Vbeta and 13 Jbeta primers were used in PCR. Produced via immunoSEQ multiplex PCR; TCRdb's table is partial and in-frame only. The profile shows some 140,000 clones, around 80% of them singletons. The source material was PBMCs. This receptor was taken from a female donor in good health and CMV-seropositive.

DNA for the CDR3: TGCAGCGCGTGCGGGGATTACGGGACCGGAGCTTTCTTT. Amino acid sequence: CSACGDYGTGAFF. The chain carries TRBV29-1 and TRBJ1-1; a possible D gene is TRBD1 (5 bases). Germline V gene data show CDR1 as SQVTM and CDR2 as ANQGSEA. The V gene lost 7 bases and the J gene lost 10 bases, with 22 bases spanning the gap. The CDR3 has 13 residues.